The 14 T cell receptor beta chains listed next were all sequenced from one sample in a study of blood T cell repertoires in COVID-19. Libraries were prepared by immunoSEQ multiplex PCR; TCRdb keeps only in-frame clonotypes and omits some of them. The repertoire holds about 140,000 clones, with roughly 85% as singletons. Sample: peripheral blood. The receptors originated from a man in his fifties or sixties with acute or convalescent COVID-19.

This clone was counted a few times. This chain links TRBV4-1 with TRBJ1-4, with 8 bases lining up with TRBD1. The CDR3 has 17 residues. Trimming removed 1 base from V and 3 bases from J; junction bases left unmatched: 7. Germline V gene data show CDR1 as MGHRA and CDR2 as YSYEKL. The CDR3 region is CASSQAPGQGANEKLFF. The DNA of the CDR3 is TGCGCCAGCAGCCAAGCTCCTGGACAGGGTGCTAATGAAAAACTGTTTTTT.

The V gene is TRBV9, the J gene TRBJ2-5; TRBD2 might be the D (5 bases). This CDR3 comprises 16 residues. Trimming took 0 bases from V and 4 from J, leaving 16 bases between them. From germline, CDR1 is SGDLS and CDR2 YYNGEE. CDR3 region: CASSVGAGNGAETQYF. Here the CDR3 DNA reads TGTGCCAGCAGCGTAGGGGCCGGGAACGGCGCAGAGACCCAGTACTTC.

J is TRBJ2-7 and V is TRBV27; 7 nucleotides align to TRBD1. Trimming removed 6 bases from V and 5 bases from J; junction bases left unmatched: 7. Germline assignment: CDR1 MNHEY and CDR2 SMNVEV (reference sequence). The CDR3 is 13 amino acids. The CDR3 reads CASSTGVRNEQYF. Written as DNA, the CDR3 is TGTGCCAGCAGCACAGGGGTCCGCAACGAGCAGTACTTC.

The chain has TRBV7-9 and TRBJ2-2, with a weak D call TRBD2 (5 bases). V was shortened by 4 bases and J by 0 bases, with 21 bases between the two germline ends. Germline V gene sequence: CDR1 SEHNR, CDR2 FQNEAQ (reference sequence). The CDR3 loop spans 19 amino acids. This CDR3 is CASSSHVGVWTTNTGELFF. The CDR3 coding sequence is TGTGCCAGCAGCTCGCATGTCGGGGTCTGGACCACGAACACCGGGGAGCTGTTTTTT.

The chain combines TRBV5-4 with TRBJ2-7, with 7 nucleotides matching TRBD1. The junction had 8 bases not matched to a gene; V was cut back by 5 bases and J by 0 bases. The CDR3 has 15 residues. Germline V lookup: CDR1 SGHNT, CDR2 YYREEE (reference sequence). As DNA, the CDR3 is TGTGCCAGCAGTCTACAGGGGACCAGCTCCTACGAGCAGTACTTC. This translates into CASSLQGTSSYEQYF.

The chain joins TRBV19 to TRBJ2-7; a possible D gene is TRBD2 (6 bases). Looked up from germline, CDR1 is LNHDA and CDR2 is SQIVND (reference sequence). There are 14 residues in the CDR3. The germline V and J ends were trimmed by 6 bases and 2 bases, with 14 bases remaining between them. The CDR3 loop reads CASRPTGRPYEQYF. CDR3 nucleotide sequence: TGTGCCAGTAGGCCTACCGGGAGACCCTACGAGCAGTACTTC.

The rearrangement links TRBV4-2 to TRBJ2-3, with 9 bases lining up with TRBD2. The CDR3 runs 15 residues. Germline V gives CDR1 LGHNA, CDR2 YNFKEQ. The junction had 3 bases not matched to a gene; V was cut back by 2 bases and J by 3 bases. As DNA, the CDR3 is TGTGCCAGCAGCCAACTAGCGGGAAAGACAGATACGCAGTATTTT. Translating it yields CASSQLAGKTDTQYF.

DNA for the CDR3: TGTGCCAGCAGCCCCTCCGGGACCGGGGGTGGTCAGCCCCAGCATTTT. As protein: CASSPSGTGGGQPQHF. The V gene is TRBV5-5, the J gene TRBJ1-5; possibly TRBD1 for D (5 bases). The ends were cut back, 4 bases at V and 6 bases at J, with 20 bases in the middle. The CDR3 consists of 16 residues. The germline V gene encodes CDR1 SGHKS and CDR2 YYEKEE (reference sequence). Supplemented by reference TRBV5-5 and TRBJ1-5, the full variable domain reads DAGVTQSPTHLIKTRGQQVTLRCSPISGHKSVSWYQQVLGQGPQFIFQYYEKEERGRGNFPDRFSARQFPNYSSELNVNALLLGDSALYLCASSPSGTGGGQPQHFGDGTRLSIL.

The chain employs TRBV2 and TRBJ2-1; 10 bases agree with TRBD2. The J segment lost 0 bases and the V segment lost 4 bases, leaving 0 bases of the junction unmatched. Germline values: CDR1 SNHLY, CDR2 FYNNEI. The CDR3 contains 15 residues. The DNA of the CDR3 is TGTGCCAGCAGTGCTAGCGGGAGCTCCTACAATGAGCAGTTCTTC. This codes for CASSASGSSYNEQFF.

The J gene is TRBJ1-5, the V gene TRBV19, with D unclear. The germline CDR1 and CDR2 sequences are LNHDA and SQIVND (reference sequence). The CDR3 covers 15 residues. The ends were cut back, 5 bases at V and 8 bases at J, with 19 bases in the middle. CDR3 sequence: CASSPPGLPIEPQHF. As DNA, the CDR3 is TGTGCCAGTAGTCCCCCCGGACTCCCCATCGAGCCCCAGCATTTT.

The gene calls are TRBV5-1 and TRBJ1-1; 10 bases map to TRBD1. V lost 4 bases and J lost 3; bases outside the gene matches: 0. This CDR3 spans 13 amino acids. Looked up from germline, CDR1 is SGHRS and CDR2 is YFSETQ. The CDR3 DNA sequence: TGCGCCAGCAGCGGGACAGGGGACACTGAAGCTTTCTTT. Translating gives CASSGTGDTEAFF. The full variable domain, its missing parts supplied by reference TRBV5-1 and TRBJ1-1, is KAGVTQTPRYLIKTRGQQVTLSCSPISGHRSVSWYQQTPGQGLQFLFEYFSETQRNKGNFPGRFSGRQFSNSRSEMNVSTLELGDSALYLCASSGTGDTEAFFGQGTRLTVV.

V gene TRBV18 combines with J gene TRBJ2-7; TRBD2 agrees at 7 bases. The CDR3 is made up of 13 amino acids. Germline CDR1 is KGHSH and CDR2 is LQKENI. The junction had 4 bases not matched to a gene; V was cut back by 2 bases and J by 6 bases. CDR3 loop: CASSPMGGSEQYF. CDR3 sequence (DNA): TGTGCCAGCTCACCAATGGGGGGGAGCGAGCAGTACTTC.

This chain connects TRBV11-2 to TRBJ2-5; D perhaps matches TRBD1 (5 bases). Germline CDR1 is SGHAT and CDR2 is FQNNGV. The CDR3 is 13 amino acids. Trimming took off 5 bases at V and 5 bases at J, with 12 bases between the two ends. The CDR3: CASSQGRAETQYF. The CDR3 DNA follows: TGTGCCAGCAGCCAGGGCAGGGCGGAGACCCAGTACTTC.

This chain joins TRBV5-8 and TRBJ2-7, with D possibly matching TRBD1 (6 bases). Looked up from germline, CDR1 is SGHTS and CDR2 is YDEGEE. The CDR3 length is 14 residues. V was clipped by 6 bases and J by 2 bases, with 15 bases between them. The CDR3 bases are TGTGCCAGCACCTCCCCGTGGACAGCCTACGAGCAGTACTTC. It is translated as CASTSPWTAYEQYF.